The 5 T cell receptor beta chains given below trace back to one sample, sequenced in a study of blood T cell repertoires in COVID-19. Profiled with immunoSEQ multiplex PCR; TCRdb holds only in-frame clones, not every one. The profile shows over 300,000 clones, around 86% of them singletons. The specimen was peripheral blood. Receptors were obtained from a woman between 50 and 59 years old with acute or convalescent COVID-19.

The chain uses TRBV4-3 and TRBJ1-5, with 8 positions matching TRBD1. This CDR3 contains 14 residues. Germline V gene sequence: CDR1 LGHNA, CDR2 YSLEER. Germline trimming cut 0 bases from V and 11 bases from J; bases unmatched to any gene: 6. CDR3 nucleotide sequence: TGCGCCAGCAGCCAAGAGACAGGGGATCGTACCCAGCATTTT. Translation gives CASSQETGDRTQHF.

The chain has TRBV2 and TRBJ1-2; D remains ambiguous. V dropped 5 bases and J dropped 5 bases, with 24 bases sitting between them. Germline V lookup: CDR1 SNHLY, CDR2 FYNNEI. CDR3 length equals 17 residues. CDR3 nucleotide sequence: TGTGCCAGCAGTCGACCCTTGGTTACCATCACGAGGTATGGCTACACCTTC. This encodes CASSRPLVTITRYGYTF.

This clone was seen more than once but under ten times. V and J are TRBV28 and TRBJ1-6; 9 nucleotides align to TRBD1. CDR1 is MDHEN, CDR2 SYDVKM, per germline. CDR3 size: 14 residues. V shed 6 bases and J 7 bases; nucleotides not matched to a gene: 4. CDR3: CASRPGQGNSPLHF. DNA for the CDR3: TGTGCCAGCAGACCGGGACAGGGAAATTCACCCCTCCACTTT.

The CDR3 loop is CASSTPRGPPYEQYF. The CDR3 region has the DNA TGTGCCAGTAGTACCCCCCGAGGTCCGCCCTACGAGCAGTACTTC. This rearrangement joins TRBV19 to TRBJ2-7, with D unclear. The V gene's germline CDR1 is LNHDA and CDR2 SQIVND (reference sequence). There are 15 residues in the CDR3. V lost 4 bases to trimming and J lost 2 bases, with 15 bases between them.

CDR3 in DNA: TGTGCCAGCAGTTTCCGGGGGGCATATGCGCAGTACTTC. Translated, it gives CASSFRGAYAQYF. The V and J genes are TRBV27 and TRBJ2-7, with D possibly TRBD2 on 7 matching bases. Looked up from germline, CDR1 is MNHEY and CDR2 is SMNVEV (reference sequence). V shed 3 bases and J shed 9 bases, with 15 bases lying between them. The CDR3 totals 13 residues.